One TCR beta chain is described in this entry. Its target is unknown. The sample originates from a study of shared clonotypes between healthy human individuals. Each subset's genomic DNA was split evenly across several immunoSEQ plates. Repertoires were generated with immunoSEQ multiplex PCR, while TCRdb's copy carries only in-frame clones and drops some. The sample includes about 2.1 million clones, 93% seen only once; the top ten take more than 1.5%. Only CD45RO-negative cells positively selected for CCR7 counted as naive CD8 cells, so terminally differentiated effector memory CD45RA+ cells were excluded. Study-wide points: Rarefaction exposed incomplete sorted-subset sequencing despite large depth.

V dropped 3 bases and J dropped 1 base, with 4 bases sitting between them. Germline-derived CDR1 and CDR2 are GTSNPN and SVGIG (reference sequence). CDR3 length: 11 amino acids. This chain connects TRBV30 to TRBJ2-7; D gene unclear. This TCR came from a man aged 18 to 29 in good health. Some clones in this sample may be carry-over from other donors' samples. What was sequenced was naive CD8+ T cells from PBMCs. The chain's CDR3 is CAWRQSYEQYF. In nucleotides, the CDR3 is TGTGCCTGGAGGCAGTCCTACGAGCAGTACTTC.